The 23 T cell receptor beta chains in this list originate from one sample, sequenced in a study of T-cell reconstitution after alpha-beta-depleted transplantation in children. During its preparation, the TCRbeta library received unique molecular identifiers. TCRdb processed the PCR reads anew with MiXCR; each CDR3 protein has one entry. The table includes roughly 500,000 distinct CDR3 sequences, roughly 10% detected once. This specimen was PBMCs, taken before TCRalphabeta/CD19-depleted stem cell transplant. These receptors were collected from a child aged 2 to 15 with inherited bone marrow failure, due to receive a stem cell transplant.

This clonotype was seen a handful of times. The rearrangement links TRBV18 to TRBJ2-1; 8 bases match TRBD2. Germline lookup yields CDR1 KGHSH and CDR2 LQKENI. The CDR3 spans 16 residues. Trimming at V came to 0 bases and at J to 1 base, leaving 2 bases not matched to a gene. CDR3: CASSPPASGSYNEQFF. The CDR3 nucleotides are TGTGCCAGCTCACCACCGGCTAGCGGGTCCTACAATGAGCAGTTCTTC.

The V gene is TRBV28, the J gene TRBJ1-1; TRBD1 agrees at 8 bases. CDR3 length: 14 residues. CDR1 is MDHEN and CDR2 is SYDVKM in the germline V gene. The V and J ends lost 6 bases and 6 bases, in that order; junction bases with no gene match: 9. CDR3 sequence (DNA): TGTGCCAGCAGCCCAGGGGGCGCGGGCCCTGAAGCTTTCTTT. Amino acids: CASSPGGAGPEAFF. Based on the CDR3 plus reference TRBV28 and TRBJ1-1, the full variable domain is DVKVTQSSRYLVKRTGEKVFLECVQDMDHENMFWYRQDPGLGLRLIYFSYDVKMKEKGDIPEGYSVSREKKERFSLILESASTNQTSMYLCASSPGGAGPEAFFGQGTRLTVV.

This clonotype was seen many times. V usage is TRBV5-6 and J usage is TRBJ1-2; D is unclear. The CDR3 has 14 residues. Trimming cost V 4 bases and J 2 bases, with 12 bases left between them. CDR1 is SGHDT and CDR2 is YYEEEE in the germline V gene. CDR3 sequence: CASSQVGENYGYTF. For the CDR3, the DNA is TGTGCCAGCAGCCAAGTCGGGGAGAACTATGGCTACACCTTC. Filled out from reference TRBV5-6 and TRBJ1-2, the complete variable domain reads DAGVTQSPTHLIKTRGQQVTLRCSPKSGHDTVSWYQQALGQGPQFIFQYYEEEERQRGNFPDRFSGHQFPNYSSELNVNALLLGDSALYLCASSQVGENYGYTFGSGTRLTVV.

This clonotype was found many times. The chain couples TRBV4-2 to TRBJ2-7; 7 nucleotides line up with TRBD1. This CDR3 is 16 amino acids long. Germline lookup yields CDR1 LGHNA and CDR2 YNFKEQ. The V gene end was trimmed by 0 bases and the J gene end by 0 bases; junction bases not matched to a gene: 5. CDR3 DNA: TGTGCCAGCAGCCAAGAGCGGACAGGTCCCTCCTACGAGCAGTACTTC. It encodes CASSQERTGPSYEQYF.

This clonotype has a count of ten or more. The gene calls are TRBV5-1 and TRBJ1-1; unclear D gene. Germline V lookup: CDR1 SGHRS, CDR2 YFSETQ. Trimming shortened V by 0 bases and J by 3 bases, and 12 bases separated the two germline ends. The CDR3 runs 15 residues. Here the CDR3 reads CASSLVGHDYTEAFF. In nucleotides, the CDR3 is TGCGCCAGCAGCTTGGTGGGCCACGATTACACTGAAGCTTTCTTT.

This clonotype was picked up a small number of times. The chain is built from TRBV6-2 or TRBV6-3 and TRBJ2-3, with unresolved D. V was shortened by 8 bases and J by 0 bases, with 12 bases between the two germline ends. The CDR3 is 14 amino acids. Germline V lookup: CDR1 MNHEY, CDR2 SVGEGT. The CDR3 is CASRHEPSTDTQYF. CDR3 in DNA: TGTGCCAGCCGTCACGAGCCTAGCACAGATACGCAGTATTTT.

This clonotype was seen more than once but under ten times. V and J are TRBV5-1 and TRBJ2-2; possibly TRBD1 or TRBD2 for D (5 bases each). Germline CDR1 is SGHRS and CDR2 is YFSETQ. This CDR3 contains 16 residues. Trimming removed 1 base from V and 5 bases from J, with 15 bases in between. CDR3 loop: CASSLRRGESTGELFF. The CDR3 DNA reads as TGCGCCAGCAGCTTGAGGAGAGGGGAATCGACCGGGGAGCTGTTTTTT.

This clonotype was counted a few times. J is TRBJ2-1 and V is TRBV6-2 or TRBV6-3; D remains unclear. Germline V gene lookup returns CDR1 MNHEY and CDR2 SVGEGT. The CDR3 runs to 14 residues. The V and J ends lost 6 bases and 4 bases respectively, with 13 bases between them. CDR3 DNA: TGTGCCAGCAGCCGATGGGGTCGATACAATGAGCAGTTCTTC. It yields the protein CASSRWGRYNEQFF.

The table lists this clonotype with many counts. This chain connects TRBV19 to TRBJ2-1; D ambiguous. The CDR3 contains 13 residues. V lost 1 base, J lost 9 bases, and 10 bases lay in between. Germline loops: CDR1 LNHDA, CDR2 SQIVND (reference sequence). CDR3 DNA: TGTGCCAGTAGTATAGTTTCGGGCTGTGAGCAGTTCTTC. It codes for CASSIVSGCEQFF.

There are a few counts of this clonotype. This sequence joins TRBV20-1 and TRBJ2-5, with a tentative D call TRBD2 (5 bases). This CDR3 region has 13 residues. V was cut by 7 bases and J by 0 bases, with 12 bases left in between. Germline V gene sequence: CDR1 DFQATT, CDR2 SNEGSKA (reference sequence). CDR3 nucleotides: TGCAGTGTCAGACTAACCCACCAAGAGACCCAGTACTTC. It yields the protein CSVRLTHQETQYF.

In its sample, this clonotype was seen many times. J is TRBJ1-1 and V is TRBV4-1; 12 bases fit TRBD1. The trim removed 0 bases at V and 6 bases at J, leaving 5 bases unmatched. CDR3 size: 16 residues. Germline V CDR1 and CDR2: MGHRA, YSYEKL. CDR3 in DNA: TGCGCCAGCAGCCAAGACCAGGGACAGGGGGCCCCTGAAGCTTTCTTT. It yields the protein CASSQDQGQGAPEAFF.

This clonotype came up many times. The chain links TRBV4-1 to TRBJ2-5; TRBD2 aligns across 8 bases. The germline CDR1 and CDR2 sequences are MGHRA and YSYEKL. CDR3 size: 16 residues. V lost 0 bases, J lost 5 bases, and 8 bases stayed unmatched. This chain's CDR3 is CASSQEGAGGQETQYF. CDR3 nucleotides: TGCGCCAGCAGCCAAGAAGGCGCGGGAGGCCAGGAGACCCAGTACTTC.

A note on this clonotype: A read error may explain this, as a much larger clone is one base away. The chain joins TRBV10-3 to TRBJ1-1; no firm D call. Germline loops: CDR1 ENHRY, CDR2 SYGVKD. The CDR3 spans 14 residues. For the CDR3, the DNA is TGTGCCATGAGTGAGTCAGGTATGAACACTGAAGCTTTCTTT. This translates into CAMSESGMNTEAFF.

Many counts were recorded for this clonotype. The V gene is TRBV4-1, the J gene TRBJ1-2, with 8 nucleotides matching TRBD1. This CDR3 comprises 14 residues. Germline loops: CDR1 MGHRA, CDR2 YSYEKL. The J segment lost 7 bases and the V segment lost 3 bases, leaving 7 bases of the junction unmatched. CDR3 loop: CASSHPQGVSGYTF. The CDR3 bases are TGCGCCAGCAGCCACCCACAGGGGGTTAGTGGCTACACCTTC.

This clonotype occurred many times. CDR3 bases: TGTGCCAGCAGTCCCCGGGACAGGGACTATGGCTACACCTTC. Its protein is CASSPRDRDYGYTF. This chain links TRBV6-1 with TRBJ1-2; TRBD1 matches 9 bases. V lost 5 bases and J lost 3; bases outside the gene matches: 4. The CDR3 spans 14 residues. Germline V CDR1 and CDR2: MNHNS, SASEGT.

The gene calls are TRBV6-4 and TRBJ1-2; D is uncertain. Trimming removed 0 bases at V and 8 bases at J, with 4 bases between. CDR3 length: 11 amino acids. Germline CDR1 MRHNA, CDR2 SNTAGT. The CDR3 DNA reads TGTGCCAGCAGTGACTCCGGGGGCTACACCTTC. Translated: CASSDSGGYTF.

This clonotype was observed at least ten times. This chain links TRBV4-3 with TRBJ2-7; no clear D gene. Germline CDR1 and CDR2: LGHNA and YSLEER. V lost 0 bases to trimming and J lost 3 bases, with 12 bases between them. The CDR3 covers 15 residues. CDR3 coding DNA: TGCGCCAGCAGCCAAGAGGGTCACCGTTACTACGAGCAGTACTTC. It codes for CASSQEGHRYYEQYF.

CDR3 nucleotides: TGCAGTGCCGGGCCCCCCTTTTTGGATGAGCAGTTCTTC. It translates to CSAGPPFLDEQFF. J is TRBJ2-1 and V is TRBV20-1, with unresolved D. This CDR3 spans 13 amino acids. With 6 bases removed from V and 8 bases from J, the gap between germline ends came to 17 bases. CDR1 DFQATT and CDR2 SNEGSKA come from the germline V gene (reference sequence).

This clonotype was seen at least ten times. The V and J genes are TRBV5-1 and TRBJ2-3, with a possible D match to TRBD2 (6 bases). The CDR3 has 16 amino acids. CDR1 and CDR2 (germline): SGHRS, YFSETQ. V was clipped by 0 bases and J by 0 bases, with 11 bases between them. The CDR3 sequence is CASSLVSGASTDTQYF. The CDR3 bases are TGCGCCAGCAGCTTGGTTTCGGGAGCTAGCACAGATACGCAGTATTTT.

With regard to this clonotype: This may be a read error: a much more frequent sequence differs by one nucleotide. The chain couples TRBV27 to TRBJ2-3, with D tentatively TRBD2 (5 bases). CDR3 length: 16 amino acids. The ends were cut back, 6 bases at V and 0 bases at J, with 16 bases in the middle. Germline V gene data show CDR1 as MNHEY and CDR2 as SMNVEV (reference sequence). The CDR3 loop is CASRENALGSTDTQYF. The CDR3 DNA sequence: TGTGCCAGCAGAGAAAACGCACTAGGAAGCACAGATACGCAGTATTTT.

Ten or more counts support this clonotype. This chain connects TRBV20-1 to TRBJ2-1, with TRBD2 matching 9 bases. V lost 6 bases, J lost 8 bases, and 14 bases stayed unmatched. CDR1 and CDR2 from the germline V gene are DFQATT and SNEGSKA (reference sequence). CDR3 length: 15 amino acids. This CDR3 reads CSAPRREGLRDEQFF. Here the CDR3 DNA reads TGCAGTGCCCCGCGGCGGGAGGGCCTTAGGGATGAGCAGTTCTTC.

The J gene is TRBJ2-7, the V gene TRBV4-3; tentative D call: TRBD2 (6 bases). V lost 0 bases to trimming and J lost 0 bases, with 12 bases between them. Germline V gene lookup returns CDR1 LGHNA and CDR2 YSLEER. This CDR3 comprises 16 residues. The CDR3 DNA sequence: TGCGCCAGCAGCCAAGATACGGGGGAGAGCTCCTACGAGCAGTACTTC. Residues: CASSQDTGESSYEQYF.

Many counts were recorded for this clonotype. CDR3 coding DNA: TGCGCCAGCAGCCCCCGGACAGGGGGCGAGGAGGAGACCCAGTACTTC. Translation gives CASSPRTGGEEETQYF. The chain carries TRBV5-1 and TRBJ2-5; 11 bases are shared with TRBD1. The CDR3 has 16 residues. V dropped 4 bases and J dropped 5; count of bases not matched to a gene: 10. Germline V CDR1 and CDR2: SGHRS, YFSETQ.